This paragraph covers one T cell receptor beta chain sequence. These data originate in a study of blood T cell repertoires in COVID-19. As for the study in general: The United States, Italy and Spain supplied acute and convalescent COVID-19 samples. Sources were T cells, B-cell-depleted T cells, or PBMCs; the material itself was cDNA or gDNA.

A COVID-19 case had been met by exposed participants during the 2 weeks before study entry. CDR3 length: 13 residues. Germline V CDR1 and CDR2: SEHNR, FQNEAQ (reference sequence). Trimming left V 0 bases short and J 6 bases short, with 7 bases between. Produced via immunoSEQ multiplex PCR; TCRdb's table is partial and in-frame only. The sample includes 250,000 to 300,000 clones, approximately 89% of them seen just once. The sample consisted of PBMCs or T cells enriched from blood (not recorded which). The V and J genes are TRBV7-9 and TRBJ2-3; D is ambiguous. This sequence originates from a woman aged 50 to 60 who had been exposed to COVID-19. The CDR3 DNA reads TGTGCCAGCAGCTTAGCGTCGAGGGATACGCAGTATTTT. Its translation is CASSLASRDTQYF.